This T cell receptor beta chain was recovered during a study of OX40 agonist ivuxolimab in advanced cancers. Sequencing used immunoSEQ multiplex PCR; TCRdb keeps in-frame clones, though not all of them. The sample has 20,000 to 25,000 clones, roughly 86% seen once. Material: CD4+ or CD8+ T cells sorted from blood, obtained in a trial of the OX40 agonist ivuxolimab. The TCR originated in an adult with an advanced solid tumor such as melanoma, head and neck, liver or kidney cancer.

The CDR3, as DNA: TGTGCCAGCAGCTTAACTGGACAGGGCACCGGGGAGCTGTTTTTT. Amino acid sequence: CASSLTGQGTGELFF. V usage is TRBV7-9 and J usage is TRBJ2-2; 8 positions match TRBD1. This CDR3 comprises 15 residues. Germline lookup yields CDR1 SEHNR and CDR2 FQNEAQ (reference sequence). V trimming: 2 bases; J trimming: 4 bases; junction bases outside the gene matches: 3.